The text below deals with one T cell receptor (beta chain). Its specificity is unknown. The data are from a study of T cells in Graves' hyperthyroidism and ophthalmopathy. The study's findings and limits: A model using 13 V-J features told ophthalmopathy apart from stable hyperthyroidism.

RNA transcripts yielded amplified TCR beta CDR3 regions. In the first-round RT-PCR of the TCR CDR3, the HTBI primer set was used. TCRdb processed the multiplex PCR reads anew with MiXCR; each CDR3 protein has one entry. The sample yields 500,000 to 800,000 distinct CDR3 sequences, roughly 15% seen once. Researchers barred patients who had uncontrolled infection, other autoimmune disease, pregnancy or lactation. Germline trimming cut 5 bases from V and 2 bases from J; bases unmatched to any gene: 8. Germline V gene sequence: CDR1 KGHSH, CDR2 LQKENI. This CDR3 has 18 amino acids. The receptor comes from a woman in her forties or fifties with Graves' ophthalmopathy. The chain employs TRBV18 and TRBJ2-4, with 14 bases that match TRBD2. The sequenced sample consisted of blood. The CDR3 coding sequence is TGTGCCAGCTCAGCAGAGGGACTAGCGGGAGAGACCAAAAACATTCAGTACTTC. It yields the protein CASSAEGLAGETKNIQYF.